One sample yielded the 7 T cell receptor beta chains listed below, sequenced in a study of human T cells and chemical hapten exposure. TCRdb itself ran the RACE reads through MiXCR, one entry per CDR3 protein. The table records under 130,000 distinct CDR3 sequences, roughly 9.6% of them present only once. Described time point: patch test 1, 2 weeks after DPC sensitization. Treatment reported: therapeutic diphenylcyclopropenone sensitization with weekly scalp DPC. Sequenced here: whole blood, sampled in connection with sensitization to the hapten diphenylcyclopropenone (DPC). The receptors were gathered from a woman aged 40 to 50 with alopecia areata. Some clones in this sample may be carry-over from other donors' samples.

This clonotype was counted ten times or more. This rearrangement joins TRBV5-5 to TRBJ2-1; D is unresolved. Per germline, CDR1 SGHKS and CDR2 YYEKEE (reference sequence). This CDR3 comprises 13 residues. The germline V and J ends were trimmed by 1 base and 6 bases, with 8 bases remaining between them. The CDR3, as DNA: TGTGCCAGCAGCTTGAGTGCTTCCAATGAGCAGTTCTTC. Translated, it gives CASSLSASNEQFF. The full variable domain, with the rest looked up from reference TRBV5-5 and TRBJ2-1, is DAGVTQSPTHLIKTRGQQVTLRCSPISGHKSVSWYQQVLGQGPQFIFQYYEKEERGRGNFPDRFSARQFPNYSSELNVNALLLGDSALYLCASSLSASNEQFFGPGTRLTVL.

This clonotype was found a few times. This sequence joins TRBV3-1 and TRBJ1-2, with D maybe TRBD1 (5 bases). This CDR3 has 13 amino acids. In germline, CDR1 is LGHDT, CDR2 YNNKEL (reference sequence). Trimming left V 2 bases short and J 8 bases short, with 12 bases between. The DNA of the CDR3 is TGTGCCAGCAGCCAACGTTCGTGGGACGGCTACACCTTC. The encoded protein is CASSQRSWDGYTF.

The chain has TRBV6-5 and TRBJ1-1, with 7 bases lining up with TRBD1. CDR1 is MNHEY, CDR2 SVGAGI, per germline. J gave up 7 bases and V 6 bases, and 11 bases lay outside the gene matches. The CDR3 is 14 residues long. The CDR3: CASSNYRGAYEAFF. CDR3 bases: TGTGCCAGCAGCAACTACAGGGGCGCCTATGAAGCTTTCTTT.

The chain recombines TRBV20-1 with TRBJ2-7; D gene ambiguous. Trimming left V 1 base short and J 4 bases short, with 11 bases between. The CDR3 loop spans 13 amino acids. In germline, CDR1 is DFQATT, CDR2 SNEGSKA (reference sequence). The CDR3: CSARGDAPYEQYF. The CDR3 DNA reads TGCAGTGCTAGAGGCGACGCTCCGTACGAGCAGTACTTC.

This clonotype was detected a few times. The chain is built from TRBV7-2 and TRBJ2-5; D gene uncertain. Germline V lookup: CDR1 SGHTA, CDR2 FQGNSA. With 5 bases removed from V and 5 bases from J, the gap between germline ends came to 12 bases. The CDR3 consists of 13 residues. This chain's CDR3 is CASSRPMGETQYF. The CDR3 DNA follows: TGTGCCAGCAGCCGCCCGATGGGGGAGACCCAGTACTTC.

The CDR3 protein is CSARDSILSGANVLTF. The CDR3 DNA sequence: TGCAGTGCGAGGGACAGCATCCTCTCTGGGGCCAACGTCCTGACTTTC. The rearrangement links TRBV20-1 to TRBJ2-6; 7 nucleotides agree with TRBD1. The CDR3 runs to 16 residues. The V and J ends lost 6 bases and 0 bases, in that order; junction bases with no gene match: 8. Germline V gives CDR1 DFQATT, CDR2 SNEGSKA (reference sequence).

J is TRBJ2-5 and V is TRBV20-1, with a tentative D call TRBD2 (5 bases). V was trimmed by 1 base and J by 4 bases, leaving 7 bases between them. Germline loops: CDR1 DFQATT, CDR2 SNEGSKA (reference sequence). The CDR3 has 12 residues. CDR3 residues: CSARVRAETQYF. The CDR3 DNA is TGCAGTGCTAGAGTGCGGGCAGAGACCCAGTACTTC.